What follows is one TCR beta chain and its context. Its target is unknown. This specimen comes from a study of beta chain features in type 1 diabetes. Overall study results and limits: In patients and controls equally, PCR might favor templates that are shorter. Shortening that was moderate but significant affected the TCRB CDR3s of Type 1 diabetes patients in all four CD4+ subsets. Among patients, naive, central memory and Treg TCRB repertoires appeared more similar than among healthy donors.

The germline V gene has CDR1 KGHSH and CDR2 LQKENI. Losses at the gene ends were 6 bases for V and 4 bases for J; bases not matched to a gene: 9. The CDR3 totals 14 residues. The investigators reverse transcribed all of the isolated RNA, so they sequenced expressed TCRB transcripts. Using immunoSEQ multiplex PCR, the repertoire was profiled, and TCRdb retains in-frame clones only, with some absent. This table holds hundreds of thousands of clones, 15% found once. The TCR was taken from a man aged 18 to 29 with type 1 diabetes. Material for sequencing was naive CD4+ T cells from blood. The rearrangement links TRBV18 to TRBJ2-7; 7 bases are a match to TRBD1. The CDR3 loop is CASSPRQGLYEQYF. The CDR3 DNA is TGTGCCAGCTCCCCCCGACAGGGTCTTTACGAGCAGTACTTC.